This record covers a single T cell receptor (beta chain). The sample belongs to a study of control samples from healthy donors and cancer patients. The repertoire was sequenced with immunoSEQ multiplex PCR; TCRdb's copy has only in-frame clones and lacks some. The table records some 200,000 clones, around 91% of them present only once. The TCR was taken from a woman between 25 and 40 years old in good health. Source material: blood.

CDR3 in DNA: TGCGCCAGCAGCTTGGTACTAGCGGGAGGGGATATCACCGGGGAGCTGTTTTTT. This translates into CASSLVLAGGDITGELFF. The chain joins TRBV5-1 to TRBJ2-2; 13 bases agree with TRBD2. The ends lost 0 bases at V and 4 bases at J; junction bases unmatched: 6. The CDR3 is 18 amino acids. Germline CDR1 and CDR2: SGHRS and YFSETQ. Full variable domain (outside the CDR3, taken from reference TRBV5-1 and TRBJ2-2): KAGVTQTPRYLIKTRGQQVTLSCSPISGHRSVSWYQQTPGQGLQFLFEYFSETQRNKGNFPGRFSGRQFSNSRSEMNVSTLELGDSALYLCASSLVLAGGDITGELFFGEGSRLTVL.